Below, 15 T cell receptor beta chains from the same sample are listed, as sequenced in a study of post-analysis software for immune sequencing data. The TCR beta cDNA libraries contained unique molecular identifiers. TCRdb processed the PCR reads anew with MiXCR; each CDR3 protein has one entry. The sample has about 770,000 distinct CDR3 sequences; roughly 46% are singletons. Their antigens remain unidentified. The study, taken as a whole, reports: Controls had lower frequencies than patients of five or six TRBV segments, which included TRBV5-6, TRBV5-1 and TRBV20-1.

What was sequenced was blood. The receptors were sampled from a girl aged 10-17 years with multiple sclerosis.

The CDR3 region has the DNA TGCAGTGCTCCCCCCAGAGGGACTGGGGATACGGGGGAGACCCAGTACTTC. Protein: CSAPPRGTGDTGETQYF. The chain couples TRBV20-1 to TRBJ2-7; maybe TRBD2 (6 bases). The J call may be faulty, since TRBJ2-5 better matches the DNA end. The CDR3 covers 17 residues. Germline V gene sequence: CDR1 DFQATT, CDR2 SNEGSKA (reference sequence).

Turning to this clonotype: Germline and junction disagree at one end, which may indicate a read error. The chain employs TRBV20-1 and TRBJ2-6, with TRBD2 as a possible D gene (6 bases). Germline CDR1 DFQATT, CDR2 SNEGSKA (reference sequence). The CDR3 extends over 15 amino acids. The CDR3 loop is CSATAGSSGAIVLTF. CDR3 in DNA: TGCAGTGCCACGGCGGGGAGCTCTGGGGCCATCGTCCTGACTTTC.

The chain combines TRBV30 with TRBJ2-3; D not resolved. CDR3 length: 13 amino acids. Germline V gene lookup returns CDR1 GTSNPN and CDR2 SVGIG (reference sequence). V dropped 0 bases and J dropped 6 bases, with 10 bases sitting between them. The CDR3 reads CAWSVGTWDTQYF. For the CDR3, the DNA is TGTGCCTGGAGTGTCGGAACCTGGGATACGCAGTATTTT.

On this clonotype: A read error is possible here, since a much larger clone lies one base away. The CDR3 region is CAGSFGGNPSPQYF. CDR3 coding DNA: TGTGCCGGCAGTTTCGGTGGGAACCCCAGTCCGCAGTATTTT. This chain uses TRBV12-3 or TRBV12-4 with TRBJ2-3; D ambiguous. The CDR3 runs to 14 residues.

The chain links TRBV27 to TRBJ2-3; the match to TRBD2 covers 8 bases. The CDR3 sequence is 15 residues long. With V trimmed by 3 bases and J by 3 bases, 5 bases remained unmatched. Germline V lookup: CDR1 MNHEY, CDR2 SMNVEV (reference sequence). CDR3 sequence (DNA): TGTGCCAGCAGTTTCGGACTAGCTATGACAGATACGCAGTATTTT. The encoded protein is CASSFGLAMTDTQYF.

V usage is TRBV5-1 and J usage is TRBJ2-1; 7 bases line up with TRBD1. Germline trimming cut 4 bases from V and 5 bases from J; bases unmatched to any gene: 9. CDR3 length: 15 residues. The germline CDR1 and CDR2 sequences are SGHRS and YFSETQ. CDR3 DNA sequence: TGCGCCAGCAGCCTCCGAAGGACAGGAGACAATGAGCAGTTCTTC. Amino acids: CASSLRRTGDNEQFF.

This clonotype has ten or more counts. The chain links TRBV5-1 to TRBJ2-1, with D unclear. The CDR3 has 14 amino acids. Trimming removed 4 bases from V and 4 bases from J, with 12 bases in between. The germline V gene has CDR1 SGHRS and CDR2 YFSETQ. The CDR3 loop reads CASSPGGAYNEQFF. Written as DNA, the CDR3 is TGCGCCAGCAGCCCTGGCGGCGCTTACAATGAGCAGTTCTTC.

The CDR3 is CASSLRTGQGSNEQFF. CDR3 coding DNA: TGTGCCAGCAGCTTACGGACGGGACAGGGGTCCAATGAGCAGTTCTTC. The chain combines TRBV4-2 with TRBJ2-1, with 10 bases aligning to TRBD1. The V gene end was trimmed by 5 bases and the J gene end by 6 bases; junction bases not matched to a gene: 10. Per the germline V gene, CDR1 is LGHNA and CDR2 is YNFKEQ. This CDR3 region has 16 residues.

CDR3 amino acids: CASSPHIRALDSPLHF. The DNA of the CDR3 is TGCGCCAGCAGCCCACATATCAGGGCCTTGGATTCACCCCTCCACTTT. The chain recombines TRBV5-1 with TRBJ1-6; TRBD1 might be the D (5 bases). V was clipped by 4 bases and J by 8 bases, with 19 bases between them. CDR3 length: 16 amino acids. CDR1 and CDR2 from the germline V gene are SGHRS and YFSETQ.

This sequence joins TRBV5-1 and TRBJ2-7, with TRBD1 identical over 7 bases. The CDR3 length is 16 residues. Germline V gene sequence: CDR1 SGHRS, CDR2 YFSETQ. V gave up 7 bases and J gave up 0 bases; unmatched junction bases: 13. CDR3 in amino acids: CASGPELTGSSYEQYF. In nucleotides, the CDR3 is TGCGCCAGCGGCCCGGAATTGACAGGGAGCTCCTACGAGCAGTACTTC.

The DNA for the CDR3 is TGCGCCAGCGCGAGGCTAGCGGGATTCGACGAGCAGTACTTC. Protein sequence: CASARLAGFDEQYF. V usage is TRBV5-1 and J usage is TRBJ2-7; 9 bases are shared with TRBD2. J lost 5 bases, V lost 7 bases, and 10 bases had no gene match. Germline CDR1 reads SGHRS; CDR2 reads YFSETQ. The length of the CDR3 is 14 residues. Full variable domain (rest looked up from reference TRBV5-1 and TRBJ2-7): KAGVTQTPRYLIKTRGQQVTLSCSPISGHRSVSWYQQTPGQGLQFLFEYFSETQRNKGNFPGRFSGRQFSNSRSEMNVSTLELGDSALYLCASARLAGFDEQYFGPGTRLTVT.

The rearrangement links TRBV25-1 to TRBJ1-2; D call uncertain. Deletions cut 2 bases from V and 5 bases from J, with 15 bases between. Germline-derived CDR1 and CDR2 are MGHDK and SYGVNS. The CDR3 spans 15 residues. Here the CDR3 DNA reads TGTGCCAGCAGTGAAAGTCCCGCAGGCGGGTATGGCTACACCTTC. Amino acid sequence: CASSESPAGGYGYTF.

The V call is TRBV6-2 or TRBV6-3, the J call TRBJ1-1; no definite D call. Trimming removed 2 bases from V and 8 bases from J, with 9 bases in between. CDR1 MNHEY and CDR2 SVGEGT come from the germline V gene. This CDR3 has 12 residues. DNA for the CDR3: TGTGCCAGCAGTTACCAGCAGCCCGAAGCTTTCTTT. The encoded protein is CASSYQQPEAFF.

V gene TRBV2 combines with J gene TRBJ1-5; D not resolved. V was trimmed by 3 bases and J by 1 base, leaving 7 bases between them. The CDR3 extends over 14 amino acids. Per germline, CDR1 SNHLY and CDR2 FYNNEI. CDR3 in DNA: TGTGCCAGCAGTGATCCTAAGAGCAATCAGCCCCAGCATTTT. It yields the protein CASSDPKSNQPQHF.

This clonotype was counted a single time. The V gene is TRBV28, the J gene TRBJ2-5; D gene unclear. The J call is doubtful: the DNA matches TRBJ2-7 better. Germline lookup yields CDR1 MDHEN and CDR2 SYDVKM. This CDR3 spans 14 amino acids. The CDR3 is CASRGSTELYEQYF. CDR3 nucleotides: TGTGCCAGCAGGGGGTCGACGGAGCTCTACGAGCAGTACTTC.